The 17 T cell receptor beta chains in this list originate from one sample, sequenced in a study of T cells in Graves' hyperthyroidism and ophthalmopathy. Amplified TCR beta CDR3 regions derived from RNA transcripts. First-round RT-PCR targeting the TCR CDR3 was performed with the HTBI primer set. TCRdb fed the multiplex PCR reads into MiXCR, producing one record per CDR3 protein. The sample holds under 550,000 distinct CDR3 sequences, roughly 21% seen once. Input material: blood. Receptors were obtained from a man in his forties or fifties with Graves' ophthalmopathy.

This clonotype turned up a few times. This rearrangement joins TRBV29-1 to TRBJ1-5; TRBD1 is a possible D gene (5 bases). There are 13 residues in the CDR3. The germline V gene has CDR1 SQVTM and CDR2 ANQGSEA. V was clipped by 4 bases and J by 1 base, with 8 bases between them. The CDR3 protein is CSVGDGSNQPQHF. In DNA form, the CDR3 reads TGCAGCGTTGGGGACGGAAGCAATCAGCCCCAGCATTTT.

The chain is built from TRBV7-9 and TRBJ2-1; the D gene is possibly TRBD1 (6 bases). The CDR3 totals 12 residues. The germline V gene has CDR1 SEHNR and CDR2 FQNEAQ (reference sequence). Between the trimmed V and J ends, which lost 6 bases and 4 bases, there was a span of 7 bases. CDR3 sequence reads: CASRTGYNEQFF. The CDR3 DNA follows: TGTGCCAGCAGAACAGGGTACAATGAGCAGTTCTTC.

This clonotype came up many times. The rearrangement links TRBV18 to TRBJ2-5; TRBD1 might be the D (6 bases). The length of the CDR3 is 13 residues. Germline values: CDR1 KGHSH, CDR2 LQKENI. The ends were cut back, 6 bases at V and 7 bases at J, with 15 bases in the middle. This chain's CDR3 is CASSTKDRGTQYF. In DNA form, the CDR3 reads TGTGCCAGCTCGACAAAGGACAGAGGGACCCAGTACTTC.

The chain recombines TRBV9 with TRBJ1-2; D is uncertain. The CDR3 runs 17 residues. The germline V gene has CDR1 SGDLS and CDR2 YYNGEE. The germline V and J ends were trimmed by 1 base and 0 bases, with 16 bases remaining between them. The CDR3 region is CASSVQARLSANYGYTF. The CDR3, as DNA: TGTGCCAGCAGCGTACAGGCCAGATTATCAGCTAACTATGGCTACACCTTC.

This clonotype was counted at least ten times. This chain connects TRBV18 to TRBJ2-3; TRBD1 agrees at 10 bases. Per germline, CDR1 KGHSH and CDR2 LQKENI. The CDR3 contains 18 residues. Trimming removed 3 bases from V and 0 bases from J; junction bases left unmatched: 9. DNA for the CDR3: TGTGCCAGCTCACCCCGGGACAGGGGACGGTGGAGCACAGATACGCAGTATTTT. It encodes CASSPRDRGRWSTDTQYF.

Comments on this clonotype: The junction and the germline gene differ at one end; a read error may be behind it. The chain recombines TRBV24-1 with TRBJ2-1; TRBD1 is a possible D gene (7 bases). The CDR3 covers 12 residues. The germline V gene has CDR1 KGHDR and CDR2 SFDVKD. CDR3 DNA sequence: TGTGCCCCCAGGGGGGCCTACAATGAGCAGTTCTTC. Translated: CAPRGAYNEQFF.

This clonotype occurred a few times. The chain couples TRBV5-1 to TRBJ2-2, with a tentative D call TRBD2 (5 bases). This CDR3 region has 13 residues. Germline V lookup: CDR1 SGHRS, CDR2 YFSETQ. Trimming removed 6 bases at V and 1 base at J, with 7 bases between. The CDR3 reads CASTRENTGELFF. The CDR3 DNA sequence: TGCGCCAGCACGAGGGAGAACACCGGGGAGCTGTTTTTT.

This clonotype has only a few counts. The genes are TRBV12-3 or TRBV12-4 and TRBJ2-5; 7 bases are a match to TRBD1. The CDR3 covers 16 residues. Trimming removed 4 bases from V and 1 base from J; junction bases left unmatched: 9. The CDR3: CASSWGYGQVQETQYF. The CDR3 DNA is TGTGCCAGCAGTTGGGGATACGGACAGGTCCAAGAGACCCAGTACTTC.

Remarks on this clonotype: This may be a read error, as it is one base from a much larger clone. V usage is TRBV6-2 or TRBV6-3 and J usage is TRBJ2-3; D might be TRBD1 (5 bases). Germline V gene lookup returns CDR1 MNHEY and CDR2 SVGEGT. The CDR3 sequence is 13 residues long. Trimming cost V 5 bases and J 6 bases, with 12 bases left between them. CDR3 bases: TGTGCCAGCAGTGGCAGGGATCCGGATACGCAGTATTTT. It translates to CASSGRDPDTQYF.

This clonotype was counted ten times or more. The V call is TRBV12-3 or TRBV12-4, the J call TRBJ1-6; no reliable D call. The V end was cut by 2 bases, the J end by 8 bases, with 13 bases between. The CDR3 covers 15 residues. The CDR3 here is CASSLTGSRDSPLHF. The CDR3 DNA follows: TGTGCCAGCAGTTTAACTGGGTCTAGGGATTCACCCCTCCACTTT.

V usage is TRBV7-9 and J usage is TRBJ1-1; D remains unclear. Germline CDR1 is SEHNR and CDR2 is FQNEAQ (reference sequence). V shed 8 bases and J shed 5 bases, with 15 bases lying between them. This CDR3 spans 13 amino acids. The CDR3 region is CASARGVRTEAFF. The CDR3 DNA reads as TGTGCCAGCGCCCGAGGCGTAAGGACTGAAGCTTTCTTT.

This clonotype was picked up a small number of times. V is TRBV15 and J is TRBJ1-1; tentative D call: TRBD1 (6 bases). The V gene's germline CDR1 is LNHNV and CDR2 YYDKDF (reference sequence). The CDR3 sequence is 15 residues long. Trimming shortened V by 1 base and J by 5 bases, and 14 bases separated the two germline ends. CDR3: CATSRAGARGTEAFF. CDR3 DNA sequence: TGTGCCACCAGCAGAGCAGGGGCGCGCGGGACTGAAGCTTTCTTT. The full variable domain, rest sourced from reference TRBV15 and TRBJ1-1, is DAMVIQNPRYQVTQFGKPVTLSCSQTLNHNVMYWYQQKSSQAPKLLFHYYDKDFNNEADTPDNFQSRRPNTSFCFLDIRSPGLGDTAMYLCATSRAGARGTEAFFGQGTRLTVV.

This clonotype was found a few times. This sequence joins TRBV12-3 or TRBV12-4 and TRBJ2-5, with D possibly being TRBD1 (5 bases). This CDR3 has 13 amino acids. V was shortened by 3 bases and J by 9 bases, with 14 bases between the two germline ends. CDR3 in DNA: TGTGCCAGCAGTTTTAGGCTCGCGACAGCCCAGTACTTC. Translated: CASSFRLATAQYF.

This clonotype was seen many times. This sequence joins TRBV7-9 and TRBJ1-3; D gene uncertain. Per the germline V gene, CDR1 is SEHNR and CDR2 is FQNEAQ (reference sequence). CDR3 size: 15 residues. The V and J ends lost 5 bases and 4 bases respectively, with 15 bases between them. CDR3 amino acids: CASSPRVAAGNTIYF. The CDR3 DNA follows: TGTGCCAGCAGCCCCAGAGTAGCTGCGGGAAACACCATATATTTT.

The V gene is TRBV9, the J gene TRBJ2-3; D not resolved. Per the germline V gene, CDR1 is SGDLS and CDR2 is YYNGEE. The CDR3 is 13 residues long. The ends were cut back, 3 bases at V and 4 bases at J, with 9 bases in the middle. The CDR3 sequence is CASSEMASDTQYF. The CDR3 DNA reads TGTGCCAGCAGCGAGATGGCGTCAGATACGCAGTATTTT. The variable domain in full, completed from reference TRBV9 and TRBJ2-3, reads DSGVTQTPKHLITATGQRVTLRCSPRSGDLSVYWYQQSLDQGLQFLIQYYNGEERAKGNILERFSAQQFPDLHSELNLSSLELGDSALYFCASSEMASDTQYFGPGTRLTVL.

This clonotype was detected only a few times. V is TRBV11-2 and J is TRBJ2-5; D assignment may be TRBD1 or TRBD2 (5 bases each). This CDR3 spans 16 amino acids. Germline-derived CDR1 and CDR2 are SGHAT and FQNNGV. Trimming stripped 0 bases from V and 4 bases from J, with 15 bases between. CDR3 DNA: TGTGCCAGCAGCTTAGAGTTGGGTGGGGCGGGAGAGACCCAGTACTTC. Translated, it gives CASSLELGGAGETQYF. Using reference TRBV11-2 and TRBJ2-5 for the parts outside the CDR3, the full variable domain is EAGVAQSPRYKIIEKRQSVAFWCNPISGHATLYWYQQILGQGPKLLIQFQNNGVVDDSQLPKDRFSAERLKGVDSTLKIQPAKLEDSAVYLCASSLELGGAGETQYFGPGTRLLVL.

Concerning this clonotype itself: A much larger clone is a single base away; this may be a read error. This chain connects TRBV5-5 to TRBJ2-7; no clear D. CDR1 SGHKS and CDR2 YYEKEE come from the germline V gene (reference sequence). There are 12 residues in the CDR3. CDR3 residues: CASSSPTYEQCF. The CDR3 DNA is TGTGCCAGCAGCTCTCCGACCTACGAGCAGTGCTTC.